Sequencing of this T cell receptor beta chain was carried out in a study of control samples from healthy donors and cancer patients. Libraries were prepared by immunoSEQ multiplex PCR; TCRdb keeps only in-frame clonotypes and omits some of them. The sample yields around 230,000 clones, just under 95% seen once. Germline V gives CDR1 SQVTM, CDR2 ANQGSEA. Trimming took off 4 bases at V and 4 bases at J, with 10 bases between the two ends. The CDR3 has 13 residues. The source is a man between 50 and 59 years old in good health. The V call is TRBV29-1, the J call TRBJ2-2; D is perhaps TRBD1 or TRBD2 (5 bases each). Material: blood. Written as DNA, the CDR3 is TGCAGCGTTGGGGGACGATTCACCGGGGAGCTGTTTTTT. Amino acid sequence: CSVGGRFTGELFF.